These 29 T cell receptor beta chains were all obtained from the same sample, sequenced in a study of blood T cell repertoires in COVID-19. Some clones are missing from TCRdb's copy, which holds only in-frame ones; the method was immunoSEQ multiplex PCR. The sample includes hundreds of thousands of clones, approximately 86% of them seen just once. The specimen sequenced was PBMCs or T cells enriched from blood (not recorded which). All receptors derive from a woman in her thirties or forties with acute COVID-19.

The chain joins TRBV13 to TRBJ2-5; D gene uncertain. This CDR3 has 14 amino acids. Trimming shortened V by 0 bases and J by 0 bases, and 5 bases separated the two germline ends. Germline values: CDR1 PRHDT, CDR2 FYEKMQ (reference sequence). This CDR3 is CASSLGSNQETQYF. The DNA of the CDR3 is TGTGCCAGCAGCTTAGGTAGCAACCAAGAGACCCAGTACTTC.

The J gene is TRBJ2-5, the V gene TRBV15; 8 positions agree with TRBD2. The CDR3 is 19 residues long. The V gene end was trimmed by 0 bases and the J gene end by 3 bases; junction bases not matched to a gene: 15. The V gene's germline CDR1 is LNHNV and CDR2 YYDKDF (reference sequence). This chain's CDR3 is CATSRDLVLAGAGEETQYF. The CDR3 nucleotides are TGTGCCACCAGCAGAGATCTGGTGCTAGCGGGCGCCGGGGAAGAGACCCAGTACTTC.

V gene TRBV4-1 combines with J gene TRBJ2-5; 9 positions match TRBD2. Trimming took 4 bases from V and 3 from J; bases not matched to a gene: 9. CDR1 is MGHRA and CDR2 is YSYEKL in the germline V gene. The CDR3 consists of 16 residues. The CDR3 DNA is TGCGCCAGCAGCCCCACGGGGGCTAGCGGGAAAGAGACCCAGTACTTC. Its translation is CASSPTGASGKETQYF.

V gene TRBV2 combines with J gene TRBJ2-3; 9 nucleotides agree with TRBD1. Trimming cost V 6 bases and J 6 bases; bases outside gene matches: 10. This CDR3 is built from 15 residues. Germline V gives CDR1 SNHLY, CDR2 FYNNEI. CDR3 loop: CASSSQGQGTDTQYF. The CDR3 nucleotides read TGTGCCAGCAGCTCCCAGGGACAGGGTACGGATACGCAGTATTTT.

V usage is TRBV7-6 and J usage is TRBJ2-7, with a possible D match to TRBD1 (5 bases). The CDR3 covers 16 residues. Deletions cut 2 bases from V and 3 bases from J, with 17 bases between. Germline V gene data show CDR1 as SGHVS and CDR2 as FNYEAQ. The CDR3 is CASSLQGPGHGYEQYF. For the CDR3, the DNA is TGTGCCAGCAGCTTACAGGGTCCAGGTCACGGCTACGAGCAGTACTTC.

The chain links TRBV27 to TRBJ2-5; D is possibly TRBD2 (6 bases). The germline CDR1 and CDR2 sequences are MNHEY and SMNVEV (reference sequence). The CDR3 consists of 14 residues. Trimming shortened V by 2 bases and J by 1 base, and 8 bases separated the two germline ends. The CDR3 DNA is TGTGCCAGCAGTTTAGTCGGGGGCCAAGAGACCCAGTACTTC. Protein sequence: CASSLVGGQETQYF.

The J gene is TRBJ1-2, the V gene TRBV28; D is possibly TRBD1 (5 bases). Germline V gene lookup returns CDR1 MDHEN and CDR2 SYDVKM. CDR3 length equals 16 residues. The V and J ends lost 4 bases and 0 bases respectively, with 15 bases between them. CDR3 sequence reads: CASSSTASNSNYGYTF. The CDR3 DNA reads TGTGCCAGCAGTTCGACAGCCTCGAATTCTAACTATGGCTACACCTTC.

The V gene is TRBV5-1, the J gene TRBJ2-1; a weak D match, TRBD2 (6 bases). The CDR3 is made up of 16 amino acids. Trimming shortened V by 5 bases and J by 0 bases, and 15 bases separated the two germline ends. Looked up from germline, CDR1 is SGHRS and CDR2 is YFSETQ. The CDR3 sequence: CASRNWGEASYNEQFF. CDR3 nucleotide sequence: TGCGCCAGCAGGAACTGGGGGGAGGCCTCCTACAATGAGCAGTTCTTC.

V usage is TRBV5-4 and J usage is TRBJ2-2; possibly TRBD2 for D (6 bases). CDR3 length equals 15 residues. Germline assignment: CDR1 SGHNT and CDR2 YYREEE (reference sequence). V was shortened by 0 bases and J by 2 bases, with 8 bases between the two germline ends. For the CDR3, the DNA is TGTGCCAGCAGCTTGGGGACTACAAACACCGGGGAGCTGTTTTTT. The encoded protein is CASSLGTTNTGELFF.

The CDR3 loop reads CASSHRDSKNNEQFF. In DNA, the CDR3 is TGTGCCAGCAGCCACCGGGACAGTAAGAACAATGAGCAGTTCTTC. The chain joins TRBV5-4 to TRBJ2-1; 7 nucleotides agree with TRBD1. The CDR3 covers 15 residues. CDR1 and CDR2 (germline): SGHNT, YYREEE (reference sequence). V lost 4 bases to trimming and J lost 5 bases; unmatched junction nucleotides: 9.

The gene calls are TRBV6-4 and TRBJ1-5, with a tentative D call TRBD1 (5 bases). V lost 8 bases and J 1 base, leaving 21 bases between the germline ends. Germline CDR1 MRHNA, CDR2 SNTAGT. This CDR3 contains 17 residues. The CDR3 spells CASWGRGRASSNQPQHF. The DNA of the CDR3 is TGTGCCAGCTGGGGAAGGGGCAGGGCCTCAAGCAATCAGCCCCAGCATTTT.

The V call is TRBV7-2, the J call TRBJ2-3; the match to TRBD2 covers 8 bases. In germline, CDR1 is SGHTA, CDR2 FQGNSA. V was clipped by 5 bases and J by 0 bases; unmatched bases: 7. This CDR3 region has 16 residues. CDR3 coding DNA: TGTGCCAGCAGCAAACTAGCGGCCACTAGCACAGATACGCAGTATTTT. This gives the protein CASSKLAATSTDTQYF. The variable domain in full, with the rest retrieved from reference TRBV7-2 and TRBJ2-3, is GAGVSQSPSNKVTEKGKDVELRCDPISGHTALYWYRQSLGQGLEFLIYFQGNSAPDKSGLPSDRFSAERTGGSVSTLTIQRTQQEDSAVYLCASSKLAATSTDTQYFGPGTRLTVL.

The rearrangement links TRBV9 to TRBJ2-1, with a possible D match to TRBD1 (5 bases). V lost 2 bases, J lost 6 bases, and 12 bases lay in between. Germline V CDR1 and CDR2: SGDLS, YYNGEE. CDR3 length: 14 amino acids. Here the CDR3 DNA reads TGTGCCAGCAGCGTGACGGAAGGGGTCAATGAGCAGTTCTTC. This translates into CASSVTEGVNEQFF.

The chain couples TRBV11-3 to TRBJ1-6; D possibly corresponds to TRBD1 (6 bases). CDR3 size: 13 residues. The germline V and J ends were trimmed by 6 bases and 13 bases, with 16 bases remaining between them. Germline V lookup: CDR1 SGHNT, CDR2 YENEEA. Here the CDR3 DNA reads TGTGCCAGCAGACACGGTGGGGGGGCGCCCCTCCACTTT. Translating gives CASRHGGGAPLHF. Complete variable domain (other parts from reference TRBV11-3 and TRBJ1-6): EAGVVQSPRYKIIEKKQPVAFWCNPISGHNTLYWYLQNLGQGPELLIRYENEEAVDDSQLPKDRFSAERLKGVDSTLKIQPAELGDSAVYLCASRHGGGAPLHFGNGTRLTVT.

This clone was seen a single time. The chain has TRBV25-1 and TRBJ2-7, with TRBD2 matching over 9 bases. There are 16 residues in the CDR3. The V gene's germline CDR1 is MGHDK and CDR2 SYGVNS. J gave up 4 bases and V 3 bases, and 10 bases lay outside the gene matches. The CDR3 DNA reads as TGTGCCAGCAGTGAGGAGGGAGCGGGAGGTTATTACGAGCAGTACTTC. Translating it yields CASSEEGAGGYYEQYF.

V gene TRBV5-1 combines with J gene TRBJ2-7; 8 bases agree with TRBD1. CDR3 size: 14 residues. The trim removed 4 bases at V and 4 bases at J, leaving 7 bases unmatched. Germline V gene sequence: CDR1 SGHRS, CDR2 YFSETQ. The CDR3 loop reads CASSKTGVEYEQYF. The CDR3 DNA follows: TGCGCCAGCAGCAAGACAGGGGTAGAATACGAGCAGTACTTC.

The rearrangement joins TRBV24-1 to TRBJ2-7, with D possibly being TRBD1 (5 bases). The CDR3 has 13 amino acids. The V gene's germline CDR1 is KGHDR and CDR2 SFDVKD. With 5 bases removed from V and 6 bases from J, the gap between germline ends came to 13 bases. CDR3 residues: CATSGVVGAEQYF. CDR3 bases: TGTGCCACCAGTGGGGTAGTAGGGGCCGAGCAGTACTTC.

The chain recombines TRBV11-2 with TRBJ2-7, with TRBD2 matching over 7 bases. Germline-derived CDR1 and CDR2 are SGHAT and FQNNGV. The trim removed 5 bases at V and 1 base at J, leaving 5 bases unmatched. This CDR3 contains 14 residues. The CDR3 sequence: CASSPSGSSYEQYF. The CDR3 DNA reads TGTGCCAGCAGCCCTAGCGGTTCGTCCTACGAGCAGTACTTC.

The CDR3 nucleotides are TGTGCCAGCTCACAATCTAGCGGAGTAGGCACAGATACGCAGTATTTT. Protein product: CASSQSSGVGTDTQYF. This rearrangement joins TRBV18 to TRBJ2-3, with 7 bases identical to TRBD2. The CDR3 consists of 16 residues. Germline trimming cut 4 bases from V and 1 base from J; bases unmatched to any gene: 8. CDR1 and CDR2 from the germline V gene are KGHSH and LQKENI.

The chain carries TRBV11-3 and TRBJ2-1; D unresolved. This CDR3 has 16 amino acids. Trimming took 1 base from V and 1 from J, leaving 11 bases between them. Germline V gene data show CDR1 as SGHNT and CDR2 as YENEEA. The CDR3 nucleotides are TGTGCCAGCAGCTTAGTTCCGTTTACTTCCTACAATGAGCAGTTCTTC. This translates into CASSLVPFTSYNEQFF.

The rearrangement links TRBV18 to TRBJ1-5; unclear D gene. Trimming left V 4 bases short and J 1 base short, with 5 bases between. The CDR3 consists of 13 residues. Germline CDR1 and CDR2: KGHSH and LQKENI. The CDR3 spells CASSQESNQPQHF. The CDR3 DNA reads TGTGCCAGCTCACAGGAGAGCAATCAGCCCCAGCATTTT.

Only one count was recorded for this clone. The chain links TRBV5-6 to TRBJ2-7, with a weak D call TRBD2 (6 bases). The germline CDR1 and CDR2 sequences are SGHDT and YYEEEE. V lost 1 base and J lost 0, with 11 bases in between. CDR3 length: 15 residues. The CDR3 region has the DNA TGTGCCAGCAGCTTGTGGGCGGGGCCCTCCTACGAGCAGTACTTC. Its protein product is CASSLWAGPSYEQYF.

This CDR3 reads CASSLWEYNEQFF. DNA of the CDR3: TGTGCCAGCAGCTTATGGGAGTACAATGAGCAGTTCTTC. The V call is TRBV5-5, the J call TRBJ2-1; D perhaps matches TRBD2 (5 bases). This CDR3 region has 13 residues. CDR1 and CDR2 from the germline V gene are SGHKS and YYEKEE (reference sequence). Trimming left V 2 bases short and J 4 bases short, with 7 bases between. The full variable domain, in which reference TRBV5-5 and TRBJ2-1 provide the parts outside the CDR3, is DAGVTQSPTHLIKTRGQQVTLRCSPISGHKSVSWYQQVLGQGPQFIFQYYEKEERGRGNFPDRFSARQFPNYSSELNVNALLLGDSALYLCASSLWEYNEQFFGPGTRLTVL.

This clone was counted a single time. The V and J genes are TRBV9 and TRBJ2-7, with TRBD1 matching 7 bases. The CDR3 is 16 amino acids. Losses at the gene ends were 1 base for V and 5 bases for J; bases not matched to a gene: 12. Germline assignment: CDR1 SGDLS and CDR2 YYNGEE. CDR3 residues: CASSVYPTGLGHEQYF. The CDR3 nucleotides are TGTGCCAGCAGCGTATACCCGACAGGGCTTGGTCACGAGCAGTACTTC.

The rearrangement links TRBV5-1 to TRBJ2-7; 9 nucleotides line up with TRBD1. Germline values: CDR1 SGHRS, CDR2 YFSETQ. The CDR3 contains 15 residues. Trimming at V came to 4 bases and at J to 6 bases, leaving 11 bases not matched to a gene. CDR3 in DNA: TGCGCCAGCAGCCCGCTACAGGGGGCAGGCGCCGAGCAGTACTTC. Residues: CASSPLQGAGAEQYF.

The chain is built from TRBV7-3 and TRBJ2-7; D gene uncertain. Trimming stripped 5 bases from V and 2 bases from J, with 10 bases between. This CDR3 comprises 13 residues. The germline CDR1 and CDR2 sequences are SGHTA and FQGTGA. DNA for the CDR3: TGTGCCAGCAGCGATACAGTAACCTACGAGCAGTACTTC. As protein: CASSDTVTYEQYF. The variable domain in full, completed from reference TRBV7-3 and TRBJ2-7, reads GAGVSQTPSNKVTEKGKYVELRCDPISGHTALYWYRQSLGQGPEFLIYFQGTGAADDSGLPNDRFFAVRPEGSVSTLKIQRTERGDSAVYLCASSDTVTYEQYFGPGTRLTVT.

The chain is built from TRBV18 and TRBJ2-3; tentative D call: TRBD1 (6 bases). Germline CDR1 reads KGHSH; CDR2 reads LQKENI. This CDR3 has 15 residues. The ends were cut back, 5 bases at V and 6 bases at J, with 18 bases in the middle. In nucleotides, the CDR3 is TGTGCCAGCTCAGAAGGATCAGGGGTGGAGGATACGCAGTATTTT. Translation: CASSEGSGVEDTQYF. Using reference TRBV18 and TRBJ2-3 for the parts outside the CDR3, the full variable domain is NAGVMQNPRHLVRRRGQEARLRCSPMKGHSHVYWYRQLPEEGLKFMVYLQKENIIDESGMPKERFSAEFPKEGPSILRIQQVVRGDSAAYFCASSEGSGVEDTQYFGPGTRLTVL.

The chain is built from TRBV5-4 and TRBJ2-7; TRBD2 matches at 10 bases. The CDR3 covers 16 residues. The germline V gene encodes CDR1 SGHNT and CDR2 YYREEE (reference sequence). The V gene end was trimmed by 3 bases and the J gene end by 4 bases; junction bases not matched to a gene: 10. The CDR3 region is CASSSDLAGVGYEQYF. The CDR3 nucleotides are TGTGCCAGCAGCTCCGATCTAGCGGGAGTTGGGTACGAGCAGTACTTC.

The V and J genes are TRBV7-9 and TRBJ2-1, with TRBD1 matching 11 bases. V lost 2 bases, J lost 4 bases, and 7 bases stayed unmatched. This CDR3 has 17 residues. The germline V gene encodes CDR1 SEHNR and CDR2 FQNEAQ (reference sequence). The CDR3 nucleotides are TGTGCCAGCAGCTTAAAAACCGGGACAGGGGGTTACAATGAGCAGTTCTTC. Translation: CASSLKTGTGGYNEQFF.